This is a list of T cell receptor beta chains from one sample in a study of shared clonotypes between healthy human individuals. Profiled with immunoSEQ multiplex PCR; TCRdb holds only in-frame clones, not every one. The data hold 2 million to 2.5 million clones, with just over 90% observed a single time. Input material: naive CD4+ T cells from PBMCs. The source is a man between 18 and 29 years old in good health. Some clones in this sample may be carry-over from other donors' samples. The CDR3 runs from the conserved cysteine through the conserved F or W.

>TRBJ1-5|TRBV9
CASSPPGSNQPQHF
>TRBJ2-7|TRBV7-9
CASRLGGRGRDNYEQYF
>TRBJ1-2|TRBV5-4
CASSLTGGKDGYTF
>TRBJ1-2|TRBV7-8
CASSLEAGQGGTGYTF
>TRBJ2-1|TRBV6-1
CASSVVPFYNEQFF
>TRBJ1-2|TRBV18
CASSPGGQIYGYTF
>TRBJ2-2|TRBV21-1
CASSHGDGDTGELFF
>TRBJ2-3|TRBV28
CASSLLRTSGTDTQYF
>TRBJ2-1|TRBV10-3
CAIMTDQKNEQFF
>TRBJ1-5|TRBV4-2
CASSANRGPNQPQHF
>TRBJ1-5|TRBV30
CAWSVQREEPQHF
>TRBJ2-3|TRBV9
CASSSTPRGDTQYF
>TRBJ2-7|TRBV5-1
CASSLTGVYEQYF
>TRBJ2-3|TRBV9
CASSRGATTDTQYF
>TRBJ1-5|TRBV5-6
CASSRVGDRNQPQHF
>TRBJ1-5|TRBV18
CASSPPGQGSQPQHF
>TRBJ2-5|TRBV5-1
CASRWGRSQETQYF
>TRBJ2-5|TRBV30
CAWNTGGRETQYF
>TRBJ1-2|TRBV27
CASSSPDRTHGYTF
>TRBJ1-5|TRBV5-1
CASSLTGTVIQPQHF
>TRBJ2-2|TRBV7-3
CASSTGTGSGELFF
>TRBJ1-1|TRBV18
CASSAGQNTEAFF
>TRBJ1-1|TRBV5-1
CASSGMGQGVNTEAFF
>TRBJ2-7|TRBV5-6
CASSSDRGKQYF
>TRBJ1-4|TRBV7-3
CASSLKVHRGGHPANEKLFF
>TRBJ2-2|TRBV9
CATGQNTGELFF
>TRBJ2-4|TRBV9
CASSASDRGHIQYF
>TRBJ1-1|TRBV5-4
CASSPRGEVTEAFF
>TRBJ2-5|TRBV7-9
CASSTLGQEYQETQYF
>TRBJ2-2|TRBV2
CASSELGREATGELFF
>TRBJ2-7|TRBV7-3
CASSLTSGTTYEQYF
>TRBJ2-5|TRBV2
CASFQDRAQETQYF
>TRBJ2-1|TRBV7-2
CASSLLWGSAGGHNEQFF